Shown below are 30 T cell receptor beta chains from a single sample sequenced in a study of cytomegalovirus exposure and HLA in healthy donors. PCR involved 60 Vbeta and 13 Jbeta primers. Method: immunoSEQ multiplex PCR; TCRdb's copy keeps in-frame clones and lacks some. Among 150,000 to 200,000 clones, around 70% were seen once, and the ten largest hold 4.7%. The material sequenced was PBMCs. The receptors here all came from a man aged 18-30 years in good health and CMV-seropositive.

The chain couples TRBV7-2 to TRBJ1-2; D gene ambiguous. The CDR3 runs to 14 residues. The V gene's germline CDR1 is SGHTA and CDR2 FQGNSA. V was clipped by 0 bases and J by 4 bases, with 9 bases between them. CDR3 region: CASSLAGGSYGYTF. In DNA form, the CDR3 reads TGTGCCAGCAGCTTAGCGGGAGGGAGCTATGGCTACACCTTC.

This rearrangement joins TRBV5-4 to TRBJ1-2; no reliable D call. Germline loops: CDR1 SGHNT, CDR2 YYREEE (reference sequence). With 3 bases removed from V and 3 bases from J, the gap between germline ends came to 6 bases. The CDR3 runs 12 residues. Here the CDR3 reads CASSSVDYGYTF. The CDR3 coding sequence is TGTGCCAGCAGCTCCGTCGACTATGGCTACACCTTC.

The V call is TRBV7-7, the J call TRBJ2-1; 10 nucleotides align to TRBD1. The germline gives CDR1 SSHAT, CDR2 FNYEAQ (reference sequence). The CDR3 contains 11 residues. CDR3: CASGSGTGVFF. As DNA, the CDR3 is TGTGCTAGCGGCTCCGGGACAGGGGTGTTCTTC. The full variable domain, in which reference TRBV7-7 and TRBJ2-1 provide the parts outside the CDR3, is GAGVSQSPRYKVTKRGQDVTLRCDPISSHATLYWYQQALGQGPEFLTYFNYEAQPDKSGLPSDRFSAERPEGSISTLTIQRTEQRDSAMYRCASGSGTGVFFGPGTRLTVL.

This chain links TRBV7-9 with TRBJ2-6; no clear D. V was clipped by 4 bases and J by 2 bases, with 12 bases between them. Germline V gives CDR1 SEHNR, CDR2 FQNEAQ (reference sequence). This CDR3 comprises 16 residues. CDR3 region: CASSSYDSTGANVLTF. The CDR3 nucleotides read TGTGCCAGCAGCTCCTATGATAGTACTGGGGCCAACGTCCTGACTTTC.

The J gene is TRBJ2-5, the V gene TRBV5-1; 8 nucleotides align to TRBD2. Losses at the gene ends were 4 bases for V and 5 bases for J; bases not matched to a gene: 7. There are 14 residues in the CDR3. CDR1 and CDR2 (germline): SGHRS, YFSETQ. The CDR3 nucleotides are TGCGCCAGCAGCCCGGGGGGACTAGTCGAGACCCAGTACTTC. Translation: CASSPGGLVETQYF.

The V and J genes are TRBV5-6 and TRBJ1-1; 10 bases are shared with TRBD1. CDR3 length equals 14 residues. V was clipped by 4 bases and J by 7 bases; unmatched bases: 7. Germline CDR1 reads SGHDT; CDR2 reads YYEEEE. The CDR3 sequence is CASSRRDRGHEAFF. The CDR3 DNA reads TGTGCCAGCAGCCGGAGGGACAGGGGACATGAAGCTTTCTTT.

The CDR3 DNA follows: TGTGCCAGCAGTGACACGGTTACAGATACGCAGTATTTT. Its protein product is CASSDTVTDTQYF. The rearrangement uses TRBV25-1 and TRBJ2-3, with D unclear. The CDR3 consists of 13 residues. The V end lost 3 bases, the J end lost 3 bases, and 7 bases lay between the germline ends. Germline CDR1 and CDR2: MGHDK and SYGVNS. The full variable domain, in which reference TRBV25-1 and TRBJ2-3 provide the parts outside the CDR3, is EADIYQTPRYLVIGTGKKITLECSQTMGHDKMYWYQQDPGMELHLIHYSYGVNSTEKGDLSSESTVSRIRTEHFPLTLESARPSHTSQYLCASSDTVTDTQYFGPGTRLTVL.

The gene calls are TRBV2 and TRBJ2-7, with D perhaps TRBD1 (5 bases). Trimming took 0 bases from V and 6 from J, leaving 9 bases between them. Germline V CDR1 and CDR2: SNHLY, FYNNEI. The CDR3 is made up of 13 amino acids. The CDR3 here is CASSEAETAEQYV. The CDR3 DNA follows: TGTGCCAGCAGTGAAGCGGAGACAGCCGAGCAGTACGTC.

CDR3 bases: TGTGCCACCAGCAATAGTCCGGGGAGGAGGACCGGGGAGCTGTTTTTT. It translates to CATSNSPGRRTGELFF. The V call is TRBV15, the J call TRBJ2-2; D perhaps matches TRBD2 (6 bases). The CDR3 runs 16 residues. V gave up 4 bases and J gave up 5 bases, with 17 bases separating them. Germline CDR1 LNHNV, CDR2 YYDKDF (reference sequence).

The chain carries TRBV28 and TRBJ1-5; 8 positions agree with TRBD1. The germline V gene has CDR1 MDHEN and CDR2 SYDVKM. This CDR3 has 15 residues. V trimming: 4 bases; J trimming: 6 bases; junction bases outside the gene matches: 8. The CDR3 is CASSSRDRLVQPQHF. In DNA form, the CDR3 reads TGTGCCAGCAGTTCCCGGGACAGGCTCGTTCAGCCCCAGCATTTT.

The rearrangement uses TRBV25-1 and TRBJ1-5; D may be TRBD1 (5 bases). Germline-derived CDR1 and CDR2 are MGHDK and SYGVNS. CDR3 length: 14 residues. The ends were cut back, 3 bases at V and 3 bases at J, with 9 bases in the middle. This chain's CDR3 is CASSEAGNNQPQHF. The CDR3 DNA reads TGTGCCAGCAGTGAGGCAGGGAACAATCAGCCCCAGCATTTT.

The V gene is TRBV15, the J gene TRBJ1-1; D unresolved. Germline V CDR1 and CDR2: LNHNV, YYDKDF (reference sequence). V was trimmed by 1 base and J by 6 bases, leaving 12 bases between them. CDR3 length: 14 amino acids. This chain's CDR3 is CATSRAAEAAEAFF. CDR3 in DNA: TGTGCCACCAGCAGAGCGGCGGAGGCGGCTGAAGCTTTCTTT. Full variable domain (outside the CDR3, taken from reference TRBV15 and TRBJ1-1): DAMVIQNPRYQVTQFGKPVTLSCSQTLNHNVMYWYQQKSSQAPKLLFHYYDKDFNNEADTPDNFQSRRPNTSFCFLDIRSPGLGDTAMYLCATSRAAEAAEAFFGQGTRLTVV.

The V call is TRBV27, the J call TRBJ1-1; D gene unclear. Trimming removed 3 bases from V and 1 base from J, with 6 bases in between. The CDR3 loop spans 13 amino acids. Germline CDR1 is MNHEY and CDR2 is SMNVEV (reference sequence). The DNA of the CDR3 is TGTGCCAGCAGTTTCGGCGGGAACACTGAAGCTTTCTTT. Translated, it gives CASSFGGNTEAFF.

In this sample, this clone turned up a few times. CDR3 sequence: CASSPGLEGETQYF. The CDR3 coding sequence is TGTGCCAGCAGCCCGGGACTGGAAGGGGAGACCCAGTACTTC. The chain is built from TRBV7-6 and TRBJ2-5; weak D call: TRBD2 (6 bases). The V gene's germline CDR1 is SGHVS and CDR2 FNYEAQ. Trimming removed 5 bases at V and 5 bases at J, with 15 bases between. CDR3 length: 14 amino acids.

The chain links TRBV5-6 to TRBJ2-1, with 12 bases that match TRBD2. The V gene end was trimmed by 4 bases and the J gene end by 7 bases; junction bases not matched to a gene: 6. This CDR3 contains 15 residues. The germline V gene has CDR1 SGHDT and CDR2 YYEEEE. The CDR3 spells CASSSLAGGLNEQFF. In nucleotides, the CDR3 is TGTGCCAGCAGCAGCCTAGCGGGGGGGCTGAATGAGCAGTTCTTC.

The chain employs TRBV27 and TRBJ1-1; 10 bases agree with TRBD1. The CDR3 runs to 14 residues. The germline V gene has CDR1 MNHEY and CDR2 SMNVEV (reference sequence). V lost 7 bases to trimming and J lost 4 bases; unmatched junction nucleotides: 6. The CDR3, as DNA: TGTGCCAGCACCCCCGGGACAGGGGTCACTGAAGCTTTCTTT. As protein: CASTPGTGVTEAFF.

This chain links TRBV15 with TRBJ1-2, with no clear D. V lost 3 bases and J 2 bases, leaving 16 bases between the germline ends. CDR1 LNHNV and CDR2 YYDKDF come from the germline V gene (reference sequence). The CDR3 covers 16 residues. The CDR3 region has the DNA TGTGCCACCAGCAGGACGAACTGGGCTCCCAACTATGGCTACACCTTC. Its translation: CATSRTNWAPNYGYTF. Supplemented by reference TRBV15 and TRBJ1-2, the full variable domain reads DAMVIQNPRYQVTQFGKPVTLSCSQTLNHNVMYWYQQKSSQAPKLLFHYYDKDFNNEADTPDNFQSRRPNTSFCFLDIRSPGLGDTAMYLCATSRTNWAPNYGYTFGSGTRLTVV.

The rearrangement joins TRBV28 to TRBJ1-4, with 7 nucleotides matching TRBD1. CDR1 MDHEN and CDR2 SYDVKM come from the germline V gene. With V trimmed by 5 bases and J by 1 base, 7 bases remained unmatched. The CDR3 contains 16 residues. This chain's CDR3 is CASSPGQRITNEKLFF. The CDR3, as DNA: TGTGCCAGCAGTCCGGGACAGAGGATAACTAATGAAAAACTGTTTTTT.

V usage is TRBV4-2 and J usage is TRBJ1-6, with D tentatively TRBD1 (5 bases). Germline assignment: CDR1 LGHNA and CDR2 YNFKEQ. This CDR3 spans 18 amino acids. V was clipped by 1 base and J by 0 bases, with 13 bases between them. The CDR3 reads CASSQGAGTGSYNSPLHF. CDR3 coding DNA: TGTGCCAGCAGCCAAGGTGCGGGGACGGGCTCCTATAATTCACCCCTCCACTTT.

V and J are TRBV5-1 and TRBJ2-3; 8 bases line up with TRBD2. Germline trimming cut 3 bases from V and 0 bases from J; bases unmatched to any gene: 9. Germline V gene lookup returns CDR1 SGHRS and CDR2 YFSETQ. CDR3 length equals 17 residues. The CDR3 spells CASSSTGAGVSTDTQYF. The CDR3 coding sequence is TGCGCCAGCAGCTCGACGGGAGCGGGAGTAAGCACAGATACGCAGTATTTT.

The V gene is TRBV2, the J gene TRBJ1-2, with D uncertain. The CDR3 consists of 13 residues. Between the trimmed V and J ends, which lost 4 bases and 8 bases, there was a span of 14 bases. Germline CDR1 SNHLY, CDR2 FYNNEI. The CDR3 loop is CASSVIVSQGYTF. The CDR3 nucleotides are TGTGCCAGCAGTGTGATAGTGTCTCAAGGCTACACCTTC.

The chain couples TRBV28 to TRBJ1-5, with D uncertain. CDR3 length: 15 residues. Between the trimmed V and J ends, which lost 6 bases and 4 bases, there was a span of 16 bases. Germline loops: CDR1 MDHEN, CDR2 SYDVKM. In DNA, the CDR3 is TGTGCCAGCAGCCGGCTGGAGGGCCGGAATCAGCCCCAGCATTTT. Its translation: CASSRLEGRNQPQHF.

The chain carries TRBV5-1 and TRBJ1-2; no definite D call. From germline, CDR1 is SGHRS and CDR2 YFSETQ. CDR3 length: 15 residues. V was cut by 4 bases and J by 7 bases, with 20 bases left in between. CDR3 loop: CASSPQRRKVVGYTF. The CDR3 DNA is TGCGCCAGCAGCCCTCAGCGGCGGAAAGTTGTTGGCTACACCTTC.

This clone has just a few counts. V gene TRBV2 combines with J gene TRBJ1-2; the match to TRBD1 covers 11 bases. The CDR3 totals 14 residues. Germline CDR1 is SNHLY and CDR2 is FYNNEI. V lost 7 bases to trimming and J lost 7 bases; unmatched junction nucleotides: 8. CDR3 nucleotide sequence: TGTGCCAGCACCAGCGGACAGGGGGCGGGTGGCTACACCTTC. Its protein product is CASTSGQGAGGYTF.

V usage is TRBV4-2 and J usage is TRBJ2-5; 7 positions agree with TRBD2. J was trimmed by 3 bases and V by 0 bases; bases with no gene match: 4. This CDR3 region has 15 residues. CDR1 is LGHNA, CDR2 YNFKEQ, per germline. The CDR3 region has the DNA TGTGCCAGCAGCCAAGATATTACTAGCGAAGAGACCCAGTACTTC. This sequence encodes CASSQDITSEETQYF.

This clone was recorded only once. The genes are TRBV2 and TRBJ1-6, with D unclear. The CDR3 length is 13 residues. Germline-derived CDR1 and CDR2 are SNHLY and FYNNEI. The ends were cut back, 4 bases at V and 10 bases at J, with 11 bases in the middle. The CDR3 loop is CASSVEVGSPLHF. The CDR3 coding sequence is TGTGCCAGCAGTGTGGAGGTGGGGTCACCCCTCCACTTT. The whole variable domain, filled in from reference TRBV2 and TRBJ1-6, reads EPEVTQTPSHQVTQMGQEVILRCVPISNHLYFYWYRQILGQKVEFLVSFYNNEISEKSEIFDDQFSVERPDGSNFTLKIRSTKLEDSAMYFCASSVEVGSPLHFGNGTRLTVT.

The chain uses TRBV5-5 and TRBJ2-5, with D tentatively TRBD2 (5 bases). There are 13 residues in the CDR3. CDR1 and CDR2 (germline): SGHKS, YYEKEE (reference sequence). The ends were cut back, 4 bases at V and 8 bases at J, with 15 bases in the middle. CDR3 bases: TGTGCCAGCAGCAGAATACTAGGAGCTACCCAGTACTTC. Protein sequence: CASSRILGATQYF.

This clone was found a few times. The chain links TRBV27 to TRBJ1-2, with D possibly being TRBD1 (6 bases). Germline V gene lookup returns CDR1 MNHEY and CDR2 SMNVEV (reference sequence). The CDR3 is 18 residues long. V lost 5 bases and J 8 bases, leaving 30 bases between the germline ends. CDR3 amino acids: CASSPGQLRDTALRGYTF. The CDR3 region has the DNA TGTGCCAGCAGTCCTGGCCAACTCCGGGACACCGCCTTGAGGGGCTACACCTTC.

V is TRBV9 and J is TRBJ2-1; 9 nucleotides match TRBD2. The length of the CDR3 is 18 residues. Germline CDR1 and CDR2: SGDLS and YYNGEE. Trimming removed 2 bases from V and 2 bases from J; junction bases left unmatched: 11. The CDR3 DNA sequence: TGTGCCAGCAGCGTGGGGCTAGCGGGGTCGGTGGCCTACAATGAGCAGTTCTTC. Translating gives CASSVGLAGSVAYNEQFF.

This chain connects TRBV30 to TRBJ1-5; D not resolved. Germline V gives CDR1 GTSNPN, CDR2 SVGIG (reference sequence). The CDR3 extends over 13 amino acids. With 5 bases removed from V and 0 bases from J, the gap between germline ends came to 8 bases. The DNA for the CDR3 is TGTGCCTGGGCCGTGAGTAGCAATCAGCCCCAGCATTTT. This translates into CAWAVSSNQPQHF.